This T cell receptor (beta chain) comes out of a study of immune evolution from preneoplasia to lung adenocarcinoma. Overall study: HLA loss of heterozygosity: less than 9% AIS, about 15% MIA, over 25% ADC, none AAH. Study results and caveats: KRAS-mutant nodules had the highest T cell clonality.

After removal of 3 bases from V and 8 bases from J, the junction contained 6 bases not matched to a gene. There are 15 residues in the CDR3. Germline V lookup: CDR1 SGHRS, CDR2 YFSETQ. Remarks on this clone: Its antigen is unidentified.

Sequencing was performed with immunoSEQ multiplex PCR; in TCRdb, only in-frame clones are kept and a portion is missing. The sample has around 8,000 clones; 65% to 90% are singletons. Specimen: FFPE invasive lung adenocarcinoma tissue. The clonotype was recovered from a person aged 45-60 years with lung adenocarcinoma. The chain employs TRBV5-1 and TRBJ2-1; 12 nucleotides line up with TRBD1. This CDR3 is CASSWDRGLHHEQFF. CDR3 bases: TGCGCCAGCAGCTGGGACAGGGGGCTTCACCATGAGCAGTTCTTC.